Within the sample, the clone carrying this T cell receptor beta chain is medium-sized. Its antigen is not known. V shed 3 bases, J shed 9 bases, and the junction held 4 bases outside the gene matches. CDR3 length: 12 amino acids. Germline V gene sequence: CDR1 DFQATT, CDR2 SNEGSKA (reference sequence). The entry originates in a study of vaccination and CD4 T cells after COVID-19. Study at large: Six males and four females constituted the convalescent cohort, two of whom were Hispanic. Each control was exposed to a CEFX pool, an HIV-1 Nef pool, or no peptide at all. Study-wide points: Relatively few convalescent patients were studied; early post-infection timepoints were not included.

The Oncomine TCR Beta short-read assay sequenced DNA from cultured CD4+ T cells. One entry per CDR3 protein results from TCRdb running MiXCR on the PCR reads. The data hold 6,400 or so distinct CDR3 sequences, with approximately 21% observed a single time. Indicated treatment: approximately 11-day PBMC culture with coronavirus spike peptide pools or control peptides (ViraFEST assay). The sequence derives from a human donor who had recovered from COVID-19. Here the sequenced sample was CD4+ T cells from blood, cultured in vitro, taken after SARS-CoV-2 vaccination. The chain employs TRBV20-1 and TRBJ2-4, with 8 nucleotides matching TRBD1. CDR3 residues: CSASTDRGIQYF. DNA for the CDR3: TGCAGTGCTAGTACCGACAGGGGCATTCAGTACTTC.